This is a list of T cell receptor beta chains from one sample in a study of spatial heterogeneity in lung cancer. MiXCR, applied by TCRdb to the 5' RACE reads, yields one record per CDR3 protein. The data contain about 75,000 distinct CDR3 sequences, about an eighth of them seen just once; the ten biggest clones take up more than 5.5%. Here the sequenced sample was PBMCs, taken at surgery. These receptors were taken from a male donor with early-stage non-small cell lung cancer. The CDR3 runs from the conserved cysteine through the conserved F or W. The D gene is left open where the match is weak. Only part of the rows carry a size: once, few, many, or a class if the clone is expanded.

clone size	V gene	D gene	J gene	CDR3 protein	CDR3 DNA
many	TRBV20-1	-	TRBJ1-6	CSARETDNSPLHF	TGCAGTGCTAGAGAAACGGATAATTCACCCCTCCACTTT
many	TRBV20-1	-	TRBJ1-2	CSVSWRDYGYTF	TGCAGTGTCTCATGGAGAGACTATGGCTACACCTTC
many	TRBV15	TRBD1	TRBJ2-7	CATMTGVDYEQYF	TGTGCCACCATGACAGGGGTCGACTACGAGCAGTACTTC
-	TRBV10-3	-	TRBJ1-2	CAISESGEAYSGYTF	TGTGCCATCAGCGAGTCGGGGGAGGCCTATAGTGGCTACACCTTC
-	TRBV24-1	-	TRBJ2-7	CATSEPRGYEQYF	TGTGCCACCAGTGAACCCCGGGGATACGAGCAGTACTTC
-	TRBV11-1	TRBD1	TRBJ1-1	CASSPNRGQVRAFF	TGTGCCAGCAGCCCGAACAGGGGGCAGGTTAGAGCTTTCTTT
few	TRBV30	TRBD2	TRBJ2-1	CAWSVEGLATYNEQFF	TGTGCCTGGAGTGTCGAGGGACTAGCGACCTACAATGAGCAGTTCTTC
-	TRBV7-9	TRBD1	TRBJ2-7	CASSLTRGREQYF	TGTGCCAGCAGCTTGACCAGGGGGCGCGAGCAGTACTTC
many	TRBV6-2/TRBV6-3	-	TRBJ2-7	CASSYHGESSYEQYF	TGTGCCAGCAGTTACCATGGGGAGAGCTCCTACGAGCAGTACTTC
few	TRBV28	-	TRBJ1-5	CASSLFDSFNQPQHF	TGTGCCAGCAGTTTATTCGACAGCTTTAATCAGCCCCAGCATTTT
-	TRBV10-3	-	TRBJ2-6	CAISAGLSSGANVLTF	TGTGCCATCAGCGCGGGGCTGAGCTCTGGGGCCAACGTCCTGACTTTC
many	TRBV28	-	TRBJ1-4	CASSLVGEKLFF	TGTGCCAGCAGTTTAGTTGGGGAGAAACTGTTTTTT
few	TRBV24-1	-	TRBJ2-3	CATSPTTNGRIQDTQYF	TGTGCCACCAGTCCCACCACCAACGGGAGAATTCAAGATACGCAGTATTTT
-	TRBV4-2	TRBD1	TRBJ1-6	CASSQPQGAGQSIPLHF	TGTGCCAGCAGCCAACCCCAAGGCGCGGGACAGAGTATACCCCTCCACTTT
-	TRBV27	-	TRBJ1-2	CASSLYPGGYGYTF	TGTGCCAGCAGTTTATACCCAGGCGGGTATGGCTACACCTTC
few	TRBV12-3/TRBV12-4	TRBD1	TRBJ2-7	CASSLGGTGHEQYF	TGTGCCAGCAGTTTGGGGGGGACAGGGCACGAGCAGTACTTC
-	TRBV5-4	-	TRBJ1-4	CASSLEQGGSEKLFF	TGTGCCAGCAGCTTGGAGCAGGGAGGAAGTGAAAAACTGTTTTTT
-	TRBV10-3	-	TRBJ1-5	CAISELGTANQPQHF	TGTGCCATCAGTGAGCTCGGGACGGCTAATCAGCCCCAGCATTTT
-	TRBV7-9	-	TRBJ1-6	CASSFPGNDSPLHF	TGTGCCAGCAGCTTCCCCGGGAACGACTCACCCCTCCACTTT
-	TRBV4-3	TRBD2	TRBJ2-2	CASRSGRNTGELFF	TGCGCCAGCAGGAGCGGGAGAAACACCGGGGAGCTGTTTTTT
-	TRBV6-2/TRBV6-3	-	TRBJ2-2	CASSYKVNGELFF	TGTGCCAGCAGTTATAAGGTTAACGGGGAGCTGTTTTTT
few	TRBV28	TRBD2	TRBJ2-7	CASTPGGLYEQYF	TGTGCCAGCACCCCGGGGGGACTATACGAGCAGTACTTC
once	TRBV7-2	TRBD2	TRBJ2-3	CASSLNFRLAGMRTDTQYF	TGTGCCAGCAGCTTAAACTTTAGACTAGCGGGAATGCGGACAGATACGCAGTATTTT
few	TRBV7-2	TRBD1	TRBJ2-3	CASSLGGTGTDTQYF	TGTGCCAGCAGCTTAGGTGGGACAGGCACAGATACGCAGTATTTT
-	TRBV18	-	TRBJ1-4	CASSLQRAKGEKLFF	TGTGCCAGCTCGCTACAGAGGGCTAAAGGCGAAAAACTGTTTTTT
-	TRBV6-2/TRBV6-3	TRBD2	TRBJ2-1	CATSNRAGGPHEQFF	TGTGCCACCAGTAACCGGGCGGGGGGGCCTCATGAGCAGTTCTTC
many	TRBV6-5	-	TRBJ2-5	CASSPWDWSRTETQYF	TGTGCCAGCAGCCCCTGGGACTGGTCCCGGACAGAGACCCAGTACTTC
medium-sized	TRBV5-5	-	TRBJ2-5	CASSSPRDLGGTQYF	TGTGCCAGCAGCTCACCCCGGGACCTCGGGGGGACCCAGTACTTC
-	TRBV2	-	TRBJ2-1	CASSPTSGDEQFF	TGTGCCAGCAGCCCAACCTCTGGGGATGAGCAGTTCTTC
few	TRBV20-1	-	TRBJ2-7	CSASLLAGSYEQYF	TGCAGTGCTAGCTTGCTAGCAGGCTCCTACGAGCAGTACTTC
many	TRBV7-2	-	TRBJ2-3	CASSPSWSTDTQYF	TGTGCCAGCAGCCCTAGCTGGAGCACAGATACGCAGTATTTT
-	TRBV7-2	-	TRBJ1-2	CASSSVLGGYTF	TGTGCCAGCAGCTCCGTACTTGGGGGCTACACCTTC
few	TRBV5-1	TRBD1	TRBJ2-2	CASSSGQGNGELFF	TGCGCCAGCAGCTCGGGACAGGGAAACGGGGAGCTGTTTTTT
-	TRBV5-6	TRBD1	TRBJ2-7	CASSSDRASEQYF	TGTGCCAGCAGCTCTGACAGGGCGTCCGAGCAGTACTTC
-	TRBV5-1	-	TRBJ1-1	CASSSDSYTEAFF	TGCGCCAGCAGCTCGGACAGTTACACTGAAGCTTTCTTT
-	TRBV7-2	-	TRBJ2-5	CASSLYGQREETQYF	TGTGCCAGCAGCCTGTACGGTCAGCGGGAAGAGACCCAGTACTTC
-	TRBV4-3	-	TRBJ2-5	CASSPYPYLQETQYF	TGCGCCAGCAGCCCGTATCCGTATCTCCAAGAGACCCAGTACTTC
-	TRBV2	-	TRBJ1-4	CASSDQLPPEKLFF	TGTGCCAGCAGTGATCAACTCCCCCCGGAAAAACTGTTTTTT
many	TRBV27	-	TRBJ1-1	CASSLFGRAFF	TGTGCCAGCAGTTTATTCGGCAGAGCTTTCTTT
many	TRBV3-1	TRBD1	TRBJ1-1	CASSRQGNTEAFF	TGTGCCAGCAGCCGACAGGGGAACACTGAAGCTTTCTTT
few	TRBV5-1	-	TRBJ2-3	CASSLQAGDTQYF	TGCGCCAGCAGCCTGCAGGCAGGGGATACGCAGTATTTT
few	TRBV18	TRBD1	TRBJ1-3	CASSLDRSSGNTIYF	TGTGCCAGCTCACTGGACAGGAGCTCTGGAAACACCATATATTTT
-	TRBV5-5	-	TRBJ2-5	CASSPVGGQTQYF	TGTGCCAGCAGCCCCGTCGGGGGACAGACCCAGTACTTC
medium-sized	TRBV6-5	-	TRBJ2-2	CASSYVNTGELFF	TGTGCCAGCAGTTACGTTAACACCGGGGAGCTGTTTTTT
few	TRBV5-4	-	TRBJ1-5	CASSLLGVDQPQHF	TGTGCCAGCAGCTTATTGGGGGTCGATCAGCCCCAGCATTTT
many	TRBV4-2	-	TRBJ1-4	CASSQVGAEGDEKLFF	TGTGCCAGCAGCCAAGTCGGTGCGGAGGGGGATGAAAAACTGTTTTTT
many	TRBV29-1	TRBD1	TRBJ2-7	CSVDAGTGTYEQYF	TGCAGCGTTGACGCGGGGACAGGGACCTACGAGCAGTACTTC
-	TRBV20-1	-	TRBJ1-1	CSARGAMNTEAFF	TGCAGTGCTAGGGGAGCCATGAACACTGAAGCTTTCTTT